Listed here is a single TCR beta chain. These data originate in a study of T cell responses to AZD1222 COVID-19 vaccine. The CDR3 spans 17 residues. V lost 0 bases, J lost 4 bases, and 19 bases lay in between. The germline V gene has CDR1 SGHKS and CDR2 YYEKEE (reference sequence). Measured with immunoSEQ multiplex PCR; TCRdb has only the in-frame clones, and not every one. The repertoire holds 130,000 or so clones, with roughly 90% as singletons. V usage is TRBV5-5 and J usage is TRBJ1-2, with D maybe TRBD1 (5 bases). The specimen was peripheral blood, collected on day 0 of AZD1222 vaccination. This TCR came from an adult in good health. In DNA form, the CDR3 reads TGTGCCAGCAGCTTGGCGAAGGGGAACTGGGAGGTCTATGGCTACACCTTC. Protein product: CASSLAKGNWEVYGYTF.